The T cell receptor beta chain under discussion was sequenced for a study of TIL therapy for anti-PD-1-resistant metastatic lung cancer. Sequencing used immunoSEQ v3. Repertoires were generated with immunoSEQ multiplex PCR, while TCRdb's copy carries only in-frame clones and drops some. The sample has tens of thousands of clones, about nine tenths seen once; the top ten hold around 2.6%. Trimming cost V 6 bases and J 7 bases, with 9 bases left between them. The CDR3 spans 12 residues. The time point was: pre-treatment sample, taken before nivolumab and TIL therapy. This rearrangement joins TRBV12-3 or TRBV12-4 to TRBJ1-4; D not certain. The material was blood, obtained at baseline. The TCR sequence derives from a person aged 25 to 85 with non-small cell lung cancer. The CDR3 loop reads CASRRNFEKLFF. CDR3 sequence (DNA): TGTGCCAGCAGGCGGAACTTTGAAAAACTGTTTTTT.